These 2 T cell receptor beta chains share one sample of origin, sequenced in a study of cytomegalovirus exposure and HLA in healthy donors. PCR involved 60 Vbeta and 13 Jbeta primers. TCRdb keeps only in-frame clones here, not all; method: immunoSEQ multiplex PCR. The repertoire includes roughly 200,000 clones, 85% of them detected once, and approximately 2.1% sits in the top ten. What was sequenced was PBMCs. Every receptor here comes from a woman aged 50 to 60 in good health and CMV-seronegative.

The chain carries TRBV19 and TRBJ2-2; 8 nucleotides agree with TRBD2. The V and J ends lost 6 bases and 7 bases, in that order; junction bases with no gene match: 25. The germline V gene has CDR1 LNHDA and CDR2 SQIVND (reference sequence). The CDR3 covers 20 residues. CDR3 DNA: TGTGCCAGTAGGGGGCGGGGGCCTTCCAGCGGGAGACTAATTGTCGGGGAGCTGTTTTTT. As protein: CASRGRGPSSGRLIVGELFF.

V and J are TRBV5-1 and TRBJ1-5; the D gene is possibly TRBD1 (5 bases). CDR1 SGHRS and CDR2 YFSETQ come from the germline V gene. V dropped 2 bases and J dropped 4 bases, with 10 bases sitting between them. This CDR3 contains 14 residues. CDR3 in amino acids: CASSFDSTNQPQHF. The DNA of the CDR3 is TGCGCCAGCAGCTTTGACAGTACGAATCAGCCCCAGCATTTT.